The clone carrying this T cell receptor beta chain was detected ten times or more. Three rounds of nested PCR, following a modified ARM-PCR protocol, produced the TCRbeta library. TCRdb recomputed calls from the multiplex PCR reads with MiXCR, one row per CDR3 protein. The data hold fewer than 45,000 distinct CDR3 sequences, with roughly 60% observed a single time. The template was RNA from unsorted bulk tissue. Distant lung tissue was collected more than 3 cm away from the tumor edge. Donors were chemotherapy-naive, newly diagnosed lung cancer surgical patients in China, August–late 2014. This entry comes from a study of tumor and adjacent non-tumor tissue in lung cancer. Germline values: CDR1 SGHRS, CDR2 YFSETQ. The CDR3 is 12 amino acids. The V gene lost 6 bases and the J gene lost 1 base, with 6 bases spanning the gap.

Specimen: distant non-tumor lung tissue. The rearrangement joins TRBV5-1 to TRBJ2-3; D unresolved. This sequence originates from a woman in her 40s with non-small cell lung cancer. The CDR3 bases are TGCGCCAGCATGCGAGGCACAGATACGCAGTATTTT. Protein product: CASMRGTDTQYF.